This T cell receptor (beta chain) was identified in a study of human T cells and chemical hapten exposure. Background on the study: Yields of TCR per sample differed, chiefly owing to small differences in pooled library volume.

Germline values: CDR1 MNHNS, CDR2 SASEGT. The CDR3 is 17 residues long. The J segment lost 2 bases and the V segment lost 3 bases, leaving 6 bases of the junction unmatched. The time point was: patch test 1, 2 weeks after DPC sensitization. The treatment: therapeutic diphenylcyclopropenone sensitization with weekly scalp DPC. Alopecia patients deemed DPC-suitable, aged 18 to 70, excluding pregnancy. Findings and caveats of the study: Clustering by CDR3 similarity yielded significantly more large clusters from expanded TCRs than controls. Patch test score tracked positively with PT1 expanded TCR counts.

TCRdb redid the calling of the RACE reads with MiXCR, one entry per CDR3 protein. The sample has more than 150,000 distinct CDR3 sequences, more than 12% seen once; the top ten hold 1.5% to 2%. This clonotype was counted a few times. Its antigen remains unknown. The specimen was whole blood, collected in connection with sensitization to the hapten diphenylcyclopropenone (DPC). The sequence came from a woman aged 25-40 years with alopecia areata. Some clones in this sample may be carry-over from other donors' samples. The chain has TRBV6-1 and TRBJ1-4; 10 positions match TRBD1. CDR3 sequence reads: CASSDPDRGYTNEKLFF. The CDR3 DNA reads TGTGCCAGCAGTGACCCGGACAGGGGGTATACTAATGAAAAACTGTTTTTT.